This TCR beta chain emerged from a study of cytotoxic CD8 clonotypes in ibrutinib-treated CLL. This CDR3 comprises 15 residues. Germline V lookup: CDR1 MNHEY, CDR2 SMNVEV (reference sequence). The germline V and J ends were trimmed by 6 bases and 5 bases, with 20 bases remaining between them. Sequencing was performed with immunoSEQ multiplex PCR; in TCRdb, only in-frame clones are kept and a portion is missing. This table has tens of thousands of clones, roughly 83% appearing once. This clonotype originated in a human donor with chronic lymphocytic leukemia. The V gene is TRBV27, the J gene TRBJ2-7, with no clear D. The material sequenced was PBMCs, taken after 24 months of ibrutinib treatment. The chain's CDR3 is CASRSLTLNVDEQYF. CDR3 bases: TGTGCCAGCAGAAGTCTCACCCTTAACGTCGACGAGCAGTACTTC.